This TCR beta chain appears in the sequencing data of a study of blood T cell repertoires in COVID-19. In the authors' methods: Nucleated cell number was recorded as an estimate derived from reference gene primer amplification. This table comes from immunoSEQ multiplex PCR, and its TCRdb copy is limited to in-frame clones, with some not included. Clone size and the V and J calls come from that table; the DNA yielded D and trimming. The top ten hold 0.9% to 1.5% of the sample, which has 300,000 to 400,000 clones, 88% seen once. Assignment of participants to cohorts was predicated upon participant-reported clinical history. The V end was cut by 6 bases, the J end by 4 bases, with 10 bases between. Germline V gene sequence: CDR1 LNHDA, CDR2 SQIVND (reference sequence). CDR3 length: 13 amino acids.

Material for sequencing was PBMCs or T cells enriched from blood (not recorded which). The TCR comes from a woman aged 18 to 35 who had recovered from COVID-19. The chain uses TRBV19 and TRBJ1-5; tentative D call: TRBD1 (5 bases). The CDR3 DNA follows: TGTGCCAGTAGCCGGGGGGAGAATCAGCCCCAGCATTTT. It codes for CASSRGENQPQHF.